This T cell receptor beta chain was captured in a study of T cell repertoires in cytomegalovirus infection. Across the study: Signatures in public TCR beta sequences pointed to both CMV infection and matching HLA type.

Comments on this clonotype: The antigen remains undetermined.

TCRdb fed the reads into MiXCR, producing one record per CDR3 protein. The table has about 250,000 distinct CDR3 sequences, approximately 17% seen once. Germline lookup yields CDR1 WSHSY and CDR2 SAAADI. The length of the CDR3 is 17 residues. Trimming removed 0 bases at V and 10 bases at J, with 19 bases between. General observations from the study: There were HLA-C-restricted CMV-specific TCR beta clonotypes dominating the ex vivo response. The study identified carriers of CMV plus the relevant HLA from cumulative public TCR beta family frequency.

The gene calls are TRBV10-2 and TRBJ1-6; no firm D call. The clonotype comes from a human donor in good health (CMV status not recorded). Some clones in this sample may be carry-over from other donors' samples. Sequences were obtained from CD8+ T cells from PBMCs. Written as DNA, the CDR3 is TGCGCCAGCAGTGAGTCAACAACGCTTCTGTTTGAGTCACCCCTCCACTTT. This gives the protein CASSESTTLLFESPLHF.